These 10 T cell receptor beta chains came from one sample sequenced in a study of shared clonotypes between healthy human individuals (dated by TCRdb to about 2020). Libraries were prepared through the immunoSEQ multiplex PCR assay. The table comes from immuneACCESS by way of TCRdb, which keeps in-frame sequences with V and J called. Part of the clones is missing from these tables; in studies checked, under half for an unresolved V gene and the rest for unknown reasons. Here the sample has about 2,200,000 clones; just over 90% occur a single time. The top ten constitute about 1.5% of the sample. CD8 naive samples consisted of CD45RO-negative cells that were positively selected for CCR7, yielding a CD45RA+CCR7+ population without TemRA cells. Sequenced sample: naive CD8+ T cells from PBMCs. This specimen's cell subset or site label, per the study, means: CD45RA+CCR7+. Source of these receptors: a man between 18 and 35 years old in good health. Some clones in this sample may be carry-over from other donors' samples.

The chain has TRBV29-1 and TRBJ1-1; D unresolved. The germline V gene encodes CDR1 SQVTM and CDR2 ANQGSEA. The CDR3 is 12 residues long. Trimming left V 3 bases short and J 6 bases short, with 11 bases between. The CDR3 protein is CSVEEGNAEAFF. CDR3 sequence (DNA): TGCAGCGTTGAGGAAGGGAATGCTGAAGCTTTCTTT.

V gene TRBV5-1 combines with J gene TRBJ2-7; D unclear. Germline V gives CDR1 SGHRS, CDR2 YFSETQ. Trimming removed 3 bases from V and 3 bases from J, with 16 bases in between. The CDR3 extends over 15 amino acids. The CDR3 loop reads CASSSWGGSIYEQYF. The CDR3 DNA is TGCGCCAGCAGCTCATGGGGTGGTTCAATCTACGAGCAGTACTTC.

The chain joins TRBV27 to TRBJ1-1, with no clear D. The CDR3 covers 13 residues. With 2 bases removed from V and 5 bases from J, the gap between germline ends came to 9 bases. Germline V gene data show CDR1 as MNHEY and CDR2 as SMNVEV (reference sequence). The CDR3 protein is CASSLEVRTEAFF. CDR3 sequence (DNA): TGTGCCAGCAGTTTAGAGGTAAGGACTGAAGCTTTCTTT.

The chain is built from TRBV7-9 and TRBJ2-2, with TRBD2 matching over 11 bases. Germline CDR1 reads SEHNR; CDR2 reads FQNEAQ (reference sequence). The CDR3 runs 17 residues. With V trimmed by 5 bases and J by 4 bases, 9 bases remained unmatched. The CDR3 nucleotides are TGTGCCAGCAGCCGTACTGCCGGACTAGCGGGCACCGGGGAGCTGTTTTTT. Protein sequence: CASSRTAGLAGTGELFF.

The rearrangement links TRBV27 to TRBJ2-2, with a weak D call TRBD2 (5 bases). The CDR3 is 16 amino acids. Trimming removed 2 bases from V and 2 bases from J, with 12 bases in between. Germline CDR1 and CDR2: MNHEY and SMNVEV (reference sequence). The CDR3 sequence: CASSLLRLRNTGELFF. DNA of the CDR3: TGTGCCAGCAGTTTACTCCGACTAAGAAACACCGGGGAGCTGTTTTTT.

This chain uses TRBV6-5 with TRBJ1-4; D is unclear. There are 16 residues in the CDR3. Germline CDR1 and CDR2: MNHEY and SVGAGI. Trimming cost V 2 bases and J 7 bases, with 17 bases left between them. As DNA, the CDR3 is TGTGCCAGCAGTTACCGACGAGGAACGGTCACTGAAAAACTGTTTTTT. Its translation: CASSYRRGTVTEKLFF.

Regarding this clone: Additional DNA sequences in this sample encode the identical CDR3. V usage is TRBV27 and J usage is TRBJ2-1; possible D gene TRBD1, 6 bases. The CDR3 totals 13 residues. The germline V gene encodes CDR1 MNHEY and CDR2 SMNVEV (reference sequence). Trimming pared 3 bases from V and 7 bases from J, leaving 10 bases between. This CDR3 is CASSFQGRNEQFF. The CDR3 coding sequence is TGTGCCAGCAGTTTTCAGGGGCGGAATGAGCAGTTCTTC.

The chain has TRBV6-6 and TRBJ2-7, with 7 bases lining up with TRBD1. Trimming cost V 0 bases and J 2 bases; bases outside gene matches: 4. Germline V gene lookup returns CDR1 MNHNY and CDR2 SVGAGI (reference sequence). The CDR3 runs 15 residues. The CDR3 DNA follows: TGTGCCAGCAGTTACTCGGGGACAGAGACCTACGAGCAGTACTTC. Translating it yields CASSYSGTETYEQYF.

Concerning this clone itself: Other DNA sequences in this specimen translate into the identical CDR3. V and J are TRBV29-1 and TRBJ2-5; no definite D call. The CDR3 covers 11 residues. Germline V lookup: CDR1 SQVTM, CDR2 ANQGSEA. V lost 0 bases, J lost 5 bases, and 4 bases lay in between. For the CDR3, the DNA is TGCAGCGTTGAAGATCAGGAGACCCAGTACTTC. Amino acid sequence: CSVEDQETQYF.

CDR3 region: CASSYSTGRATDEQFF. The CDR3 DNA is TGTGCCAGCAGTTACTCGACCGGGAGGGCCACAGATGAGCAGTTCTTC. This rearrangement joins TRBV6-5 to TRBJ2-1; 8 nucleotides match TRBD2. Germline V gene lookup returns CDR1 MNHEY and CDR2 SVGAGI. The CDR3 totals 16 residues. J lost 8 bases, V lost 0 bases, and 9 bases had no gene match.